This T cell receptor (beta chain) emerged from a study of blood T cell repertoires in COVID-19. Study details: Collection of acute and convalescent COVID-19 samples took place in the United States, Italy and Spain. Sources were T cells, B-cell-depleted T cells, or PBMCs; the material itself was cDNA or gDNA.

In the original processing: Scientists estimated how many nucleated cells there were by amplifying reference gene primers. Some clones are missing from TCRdb's copy, which holds only in-frame ones; the method was immunoSEQ multiplex PCR. For V, J and clone size, that table is used; D and trimming come from the DNA. Altogether some 42,000 clones are present, 85% to 90% being singletons, with the ten largest covering approximately 10%. CDR1 is MGHRA and CDR2 is YSYEKL in the germline V gene. Trimming removed 4 bases at V and 4 bases at J, with 22 bases between. CDR3 length: 17 residues. V is TRBV4-1 and J is TRBJ1-2; no definite D call. The receptor comes from a man aged 25-40 years with active or convalescent COVID-19. The sequencing input was peripheral blood. The CDR3 protein is CASSPGMAKGKSYGYTF. The CDR3 DNA sequence: TGCGCCAGCAGCCCGGGGATGGCAAAGGGTAAGAGCTATGGCTACACCTTC.